The 20 T cell receptor beta chains below all came from one sample that was sequenced in a study of OX40 agonist ivuxolimab in advanced cancers. This table comes from immunoSEQ multiplex PCR, and its TCRdb copy is limited to in-frame clones, with some not included. Of fewer than 65,000 clones listed, roughly three quarters were seen once; the top ten hold 3.9%. Sequences were derived from CD4+ or CD8+ T cells sorted from blood, sampled in a trial of the OX40 agonist ivuxolimab. The receptors were sampled from an adult with an advanced solid tumor such as melanoma, head and neck, liver or kidney cancer.

This clone has only a few counts. Additional DNA sequences in this sample encode the identical CDR3. The chain couples TRBV28 to TRBJ2-3; maybe TRBD2 (6 bases). V lost 6 bases and J 2 bases, leaving 15 bases between the germline ends. In germline, CDR1 is MDHEN, CDR2 SYDVKM. CDR3 length equals 15 residues. The CDR3 loop is CASSLPSGLTDTQYF. For the CDR3, the DNA is TGTGCCAGCAGCCTCCCCAGCGGGCTCACAGATACGCAGTATTTT.

Written as DNA, the CDR3 is TGTGCCAGCAGCTTGGTGGACAGGAGCACCGGGGAGCTGTTTTTT. Its translation: CASSLVDRSTGELFF. The genes are TRBV5-6 and TRBJ2-2; 7 nucleotides match TRBD1. Germline V gene sequence: CDR1 SGHDT, CDR2 YYEEEE. The J segment lost 4 bases and the V segment lost 0 bases, leaving 3 bases of the junction unmatched. The CDR3 is 15 residues long.

V usage is TRBV5-1 and J usage is TRBJ2-5; D possibly matches TRBD1 or TRBD2 (5 bases each). With 1 base removed from V and 0 bases from J, the gap between germline ends came to 10 bases. This CDR3 region has 15 residues. CDR1 is SGHRS and CDR2 is YFSETQ in the germline V gene. In nucleotides, the CDR3 is TGCGCCAGCAGCTTGTGGGGGAATAACCAAGAGACCCAGTACTTC. Translated: CASSLWGNNQETQYF.

Note on this clone: Additional DNA sequences in this sample encode the identical CDR3. V usage is TRBV6-5 and J usage is TRBJ1-1; D is unresolved. This CDR3 comprises 13 residues. Trimming removed 2 bases at V and 1 base at J, with 5 bases between. The germline gives CDR1 MNHEY, CDR2 SVGAGI. CDR3 bases: TGTGCCAGCAGTTACGGGGAGAACACTGAAGCTTTCTTT. Amino acids: CASSYGENTEAFF.

V is TRBV5-8 and J is TRBJ2-5, with D uncertain. Germline CDR1 SGHTS, CDR2 YDEGEE. V gave up 1 base and J gave up 3 bases, with 10 bases separating them. The CDR3 runs to 14 residues. This chain's CDR3 is CASSLHYQKETQYF. In DNA, the CDR3 is TGTGCCAGCAGCTTGCACTACCAGAAAGAGACCCAGTACTTC.

The CDR3: CASSFLILAGGTGELFF. CDR3 DNA: TGTGCCAGCAGTTTCCTGATACTAGCGGGGGGCACCGGGGAGCTGTTTTTT. The J gene is TRBJ2-2, the V gene TRBV27; 12 nucleotides line up with TRBD2. J was trimmed by 4 bases and V by 3 bases; bases with no gene match: 6. The CDR3 is 17 amino acids. Germline V gives CDR1 MNHEY, CDR2 SMNVEV (reference sequence).

The chain couples TRBV5-8 to TRBJ1-4; D ambiguous. The CDR3 contains 14 residues. The germline CDR1 and CDR2 sequences are SGHTS and YDEGEE. V gave up 2 bases and J gave up 10 bases, with 15 bases separating them. The DNA of the CDR3 is TGTGCCAGCAGCTTAGAAGGAACGCGAGGAAAACTGTTTTTT. Translated, it gives CASSLEGTRGKLFF.

This clone was observed a handful of times. This chain connects TRBV30 to TRBJ1-5; no firm D call. The CDR3 runs to 13 residues. CDR1 is GTSNPN, CDR2 SVGIG, per germline (reference sequence). V was cut by 0 bases and J by 7 bases, with 10 bases left in between. The CDR3 region is CAWSVEGYQPQHF. The CDR3 DNA is TGTGCCTGGAGTGTCGAAGGGTACCAGCCCCAGCATTTT.

This clone was seen a single time. The chain uses TRBV27 and TRBJ2-7; 9 nucleotides agree with TRBD1. This CDR3 contains 16 residues. Germline loops: CDR1 MNHEY, CDR2 SMNVEV (reference sequence). Unmatched junction bases numbered 13, after V lost 6 bases and J lost 4 bases. The DNA of the CDR3 is TGTGCCAGCAGCTCGATAGCTGGGACAGGGACGTACGAGCAGTACTTC. Translation gives CASSSIAGTGTYEQYF.

The DNA of the CDR3 is TGTGCCAGCAGTGCCCGACAGGGGCTTAGCAATCAGCCCCAGCATTTT. Translation: CASSARQGLSNQPQHF. The rearrangement links TRBV27 to TRBJ1-5, with 8 bases matching TRBD1. Per germline, CDR1 MNHEY and CDR2 SMNVEV (reference sequence). The CDR3 consists of 16 residues. With 5 bases clipped from V and 0 bases from J, the junction kept 6 bases outside the gene matches.

This sequence joins TRBV6-5 and TRBJ2-7; a weak D match, TRBD2 (6 bases). This CDR3 has 14 amino acids. Germline loops: CDR1 MNHEY, CDR2 SVGAGI. Trimming left V 5 bases short and J 4 bases short, with 15 bases between. In DNA, the CDR3 is TGTGCCAGCAGTGAAGTTAAAGGGACTTACGAGCAGTACTTC. As protein: CASSEVKGTYEQYF.

This chain uses TRBV5-4 with TRBJ1-1, with D tentatively TRBD1 (5 bases). The CDR3 extends over 14 amino acids. V was cut by 0 bases and J by 3 bases, with 9 bases left in between. Germline V gives CDR1 SGHNT, CDR2 YYREEE (reference sequence). CDR3 coding DNA: TGTGCCAGCAGCTTGGTTGGGGACTACACTGAAGCTTTCTTT. This codes for CASSLVGDYTEAFF.

The chain employs TRBV2 and TRBJ2-7; perhaps D is TRBD1 or TRBD2 (7 bases each). CDR3 length: 13 residues. The V end was cut by 5 bases, the J end by 4 bases, with 12 bases between. The germline V gene has CDR1 SNHLY and CDR2 FYNNEI. Here the CDR3 reads CASSRQGGYEQYF. The CDR3 DNA sequence: TGTGCCAGCAGTAGACAGGGAGGGTACGAGCAGTACTTC.

The CDR3 DNA reads TGTGCCAGCTCACTCTCGACAGGTCAGCAAGAGACCCAGTACTTC. This gives the protein CASSLSTGQQETQYF. The rearrangement uses TRBV18 and TRBJ2-5; weak D call: TRBD1 (6 bases). This CDR3 is 15 amino acids long. Germline V gene sequence: CDR1 KGHSH, CDR2 LQKENI. V lost 4 bases to trimming and J lost 2 bases, with 14 bases between them.

The genes are TRBV5-5 and TRBJ1-6; TRBD1 agrees at 7 bases. The germline V gene encodes CDR1 SGHKS and CDR2 YYEKEE (reference sequence). Unmatched junction bases numbered 7, after V lost 4 bases and J lost 6 bases. The CDR3 runs 15 residues. For the CDR3, the DNA is TGTGCCAGCAGCGGGTGGGACAGTACTAATTCACCCCTCCACTTT. It translates to CASSGWDSTNSPLHF.

The chain employs TRBV7-3 and TRBJ2-5, with D tentatively TRBD1 or TRBD2 (5 bases each). The V end was cut by 1 base, the J end by 5 bases, with 14 bases between. The CDR3 covers 15 residues. Germline V gene sequence: CDR1 SGHTA, CDR2 FQGTGA. The DNA for the CDR3 is TGTGCCAGCAGCTTAAGTCCGGGGCCTGGGGAGACCCAGTACTTC. Encoded protein: CASSLSPGPGETQYF. Drawing the rest from reference TRBV7-3 and TRBJ2-5, the complete variable domain is GAGVSQTPSNKVTEKGKYVELRCDPISGHTALYWYRQSLGQGPEFLIYFQGTGAADDSGLPNDRFFAVRPEGSVSTLKIQRTERGDSAVYLCASSLSPGPGETQYFGPGTRLLVL.

This chain links TRBV15 with TRBJ1-5; TRBD1 aligns across 11 bases. With 1 base clipped from V and 4 bases from J, the junction kept 3 bases outside the gene matches. The CDR3 is 16 amino acids. Looked up from germline, CDR1 is LNHNV and CDR2 is YYDKDF (reference sequence). CDR3 protein: CATSRGWDRGNQPQHF. As DNA, the CDR3 is TGTGCCACCAGCAGAGGGTGGGACAGGGGGAATCAGCCCCAGCATTTT.

The rearrangement joins TRBV5-1 to TRBJ2-5; 9 positions agree with TRBD1. The length of the CDR3 is 15 residues. CDR1 and CDR2 (germline): SGHRS, YFSETQ. Trimming at V came to 4 bases and at J to 5 bases, leaving 9 bases not matched to a gene. This CDR3 reads CASSPTTGGVETQYF. The CDR3 coding sequence is TGCGCCAGCAGCCCTACGACAGGGGGAGTGGAGACCCAGTACTTC. The complete variable domain, with remaining parts taken from reference TRBV5-1 and TRBJ2-5, reads KAGVTQTPRYLIKTRGQQVTLSCSPISGHRSVSWYQQTPGQGLQFLFEYFSETQRNKGNFPGRFSGRQFSNSRSEMNVSTLELGDSALYLCASSPTTGGVETQYFGPGTRLLVL.

The CDR3 spells CASSNRDIPTYEQYF. As DNA, the CDR3 is TGTGCCAGCAGCAACAGGGACATCCCAACCTACGAGCAGTACTTC. The rearrangement joins TRBV16 to TRBJ2-7, with D maybe TRBD1 (6 bases). The CDR3 spans 15 residues. Germline CDR1 KGHSY, CDR2 FQNENV. V was trimmed by 5 bases and J by 2 bases, leaving 16 bases between them.

CDR3 DNA: TGCAGCGTTACCGTAGACATGAACACTGAAGCTTTCTTT. Residues: CSVTVDMNTEAFF. The chain is built from TRBV29-1 and TRBJ1-1, with unresolved D. The CDR3 sequence is 13 residues long. Germline lookup yields CDR1 SQVTM and CDR2 ANQGSEA. With 5 bases removed from V and 0 bases from J, the gap between germline ends came to 10 bases.